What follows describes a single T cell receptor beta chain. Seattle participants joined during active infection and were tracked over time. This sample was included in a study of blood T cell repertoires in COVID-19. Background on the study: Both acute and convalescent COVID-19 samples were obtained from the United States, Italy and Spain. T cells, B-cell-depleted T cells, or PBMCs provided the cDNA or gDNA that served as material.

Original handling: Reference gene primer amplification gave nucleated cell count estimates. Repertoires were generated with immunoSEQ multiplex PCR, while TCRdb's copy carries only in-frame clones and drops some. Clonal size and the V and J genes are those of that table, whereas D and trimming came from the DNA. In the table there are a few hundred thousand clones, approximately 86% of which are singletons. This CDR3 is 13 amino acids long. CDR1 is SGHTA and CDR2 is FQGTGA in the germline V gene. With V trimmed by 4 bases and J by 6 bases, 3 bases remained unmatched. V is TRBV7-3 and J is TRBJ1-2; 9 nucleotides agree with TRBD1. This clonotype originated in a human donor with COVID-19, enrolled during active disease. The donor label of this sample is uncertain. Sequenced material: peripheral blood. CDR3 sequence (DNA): TGTGCCAGCAGCTCTCGGACAGGGGATGGCTACACCTTC. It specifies CASSSRTGDGYTF.